This record covers a single T cell receptor (beta chain). This sample was included in a study of blood T cell repertoires in COVID-19. The overall study: Material from acute and convalescent COVID-19 was sourced from the United States, Italy and Spain. PBMCs, B-cell-depleted T cells, or T cells provided the cDNA or gDNA that made up the material.

The CDR3 sequence is 15 residues long. V was clipped by 0 bases and J by 5 bases, with 14 bases between them. Germline assignment: CDR1 SGHVS and CDR2 FQNEAQ. Original processing methods: Estimated nucleated cell counts came from reference gene primer amplification. The method was immunoSEQ multiplex PCR; TCRdb's version includes in-frame clones alone and lacks a portion of them. Clonal size and the V and J genes are those of that table, whereas D and trimming came from the DNA. The table includes tens of thousands of clones, around 89% detected once. This sequence was found in a man aged 55-75 years with acute or convalescent COVID-19. V gene TRBV7-8 combines with J gene TRBJ2-7; D is unresolved. Sequencing was performed on peripheral blood. The CDR3 nucleotides are TGTGCCAGCAGCTTAGCGTCTGGAGAGCGCAACGAGCAGTACTTC. This encodes CASSLASGERNEQYF.